This T cell receptor (beta chain) was documented in a study of graft-versus-host responses after intestinal transplantation. This clone was recorded only once. The antigen remains undetermined. The table came from immunoSEQ multiplex PCR; TCRdb's copy has only in-frame clones and leaves some out. In the table there are about 41,000 clones, around 95% of which are singletons. V shed 6 bases and J shed 6 bases, with 20 bases lying between them. The CDR3 totals 15 residues. The V gene's germline CDR1 is MNHNS and CDR2 SASEGT. The TCR originated in a human donor who was the organ donor for an intestinal transplant. V is TRBV6-1 and J is TRBJ1-1; the D gene is possibly TRBD1 (5 bases). This specimen was unstimulated CD8+ T cells sorted from spleen or lymph node cells, taken before transplant. The CDR3 region has the DNA TGTGCCAGCAGGGGTCCGGGGCTCGTTTTGGCTGAAGCTTTCTTT. The encoded protein is CASRGPGLVLAEAFF.